The clone carrying this T cell receptor beta chain has just one count. The assay was immunoSEQ multiplex PCR, and TCRdb's table has in-frame clones only and misses some. The top ten hold under 1.5% of the sample, which has about 380,000 clones, about 90% seen once. The data stem from a study of blood T cell repertoires in COVID-19. The overall study: Sources were T cells, B-cell-depleted T cells, or PBMCs; the material itself was cDNA or gDNA.

Germline CDR1 and CDR2: LGHDT and YNNKEL (reference sequence). V lost 0 bases and J 12 bases, leaving 18 bases between the germline ends. This CDR3 is 14 amino acids long. Cohort 3 donors counted as recovered after two negative PCRs, clearance, or resolved symptoms. Sample: PBMCs or T cells enriched from blood (not recorded which). The rearrangement uses TRBV3-1 (or the pseudogene TRBV3-2) and TRBJ2-7; TRBD1 is a possible D gene (5 bases). This TCR was recovered from a man aged 25-40 years who had recovered from COVID-19. The CDR3 is CASSQDGQGGTPYF. The CDR3 DNA reads TGTGCCAGCAGCCAAGATGGGCAGGGCGGTACCCCGTACTTC.